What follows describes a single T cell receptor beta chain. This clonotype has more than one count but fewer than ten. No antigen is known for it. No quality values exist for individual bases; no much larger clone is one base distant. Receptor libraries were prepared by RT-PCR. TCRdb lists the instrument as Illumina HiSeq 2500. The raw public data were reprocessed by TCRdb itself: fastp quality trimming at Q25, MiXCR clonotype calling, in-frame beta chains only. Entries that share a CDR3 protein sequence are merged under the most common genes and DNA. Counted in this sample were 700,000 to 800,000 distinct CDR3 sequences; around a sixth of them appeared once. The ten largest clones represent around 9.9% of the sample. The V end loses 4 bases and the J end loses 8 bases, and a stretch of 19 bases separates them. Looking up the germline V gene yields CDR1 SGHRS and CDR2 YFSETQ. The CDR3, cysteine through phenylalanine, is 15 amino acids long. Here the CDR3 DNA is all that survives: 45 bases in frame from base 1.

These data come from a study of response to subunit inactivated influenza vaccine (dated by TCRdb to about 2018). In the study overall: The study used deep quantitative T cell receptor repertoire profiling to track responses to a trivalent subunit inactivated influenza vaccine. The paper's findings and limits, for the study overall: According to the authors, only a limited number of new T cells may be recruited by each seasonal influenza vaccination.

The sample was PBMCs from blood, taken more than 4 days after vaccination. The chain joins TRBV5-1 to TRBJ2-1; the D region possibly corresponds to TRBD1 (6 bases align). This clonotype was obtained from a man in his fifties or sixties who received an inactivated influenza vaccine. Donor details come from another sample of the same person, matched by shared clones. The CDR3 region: CASSPRDIVTYEQFF. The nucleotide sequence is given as TGCGCCAGCAGCCCCCGGGACATTGTTACCTATGAGCAGTTCTTC.